This paragraph reports one TCR beta chain. CDR1 and CDR2 from the germline V gene are MNHNY and SVGAGI (reference sequence). The CDR3 sequence is 13 residues long. After removal of 2 bases from V and 5 bases from J, the junction contained 2 bases not matched to a gene. This record belongs to a study of blood T cell repertoires in COVID-19. About the study: Sites in the United States, Italy and Spain provided acute and convalescent COVID-19 samples. Sources were T cells, B-cell-depleted T cells, or PBMCs; the material itself was cDNA or gDNA.

Authors' data handling: Nucleated cell number was recorded as an estimate derived from reference gene primer amplification. Profiled with immunoSEQ multiplex PCR; TCRdb holds only in-frame clones, not every one. The V and J calls and clone size were taken over from that table, and D and trimming were inferred from the DNA. The data show roughly 150,000 clones, about 82% seen once. Sequencing input: peripheral blood. This sequence originates from a man aged 45-65 years with acute or convalescent COVID-19. V usage is TRBV6-6 and J usage is TRBJ1-1; the match to TRBD1 covers 7 bases. CDR3 nucleotides: TGTGCCAGCAGTTACCAGGGGGGAACTGAAGCTTTCTTT. Encoded protein: CASSYQGGTEAFF.